These 9 T cell receptor beta chains were all obtained from the same sample, sequenced in a study of beta chain features in type 1 diabetes (dated by TCRdb to 2016 to 2019). The library was produced with the immunoSEQ multiplex PCR assay. The entire isolated RNA was reverse transcribed using the High Capacity cDNA Reverse Transcription Kit, and thus expressed TCRB transcripts were sequenced. TCRdb carries this immuneACCESS record with in-frame sequences only. Its versions omit some clonotypes, under half of them owing to an unresolved V gene in the studies checked, with the rest unexplained. Within this sample are about 900,000 clones, with about a sixth of them counted one time only. The ten top clones hold 0.02% to 0.03% of the sample. Sequences were obtained from naive CD4+ T cells from blood. In light of the paper, this sample's cell subset or site label describes: true naive CD4+ T cells. Every receptor here comes from a woman in her late teens or twenties in good health.

The V and J genes are TRBV4-2 and TRBJ1-1; 8 nucleotides line up with TRBD1. Germline CDR1 and CDR2: LGHNA and YNFKEQ. V shed 1 base and J 10 bases; nucleotides not matched to a gene: 8. The CDR3 totals 14 residues. CDR3 bases: TGTGCCAGCAGCCAAGTCTTACTCGGGACAGGAGCTTTCTTT. This encodes CASSQVLLGTGAFF.

The chain uses TRBV7-2 and TRBJ2-7; 10 bases line up with TRBD1. The V segment lost 3 bases and the J segment 7 bases; nucleotides outside the gene matches: 6. Germline V gene lookup returns CDR1 SGHTA and CDR2 FQGNSA. CDR3 length: 14 residues. The CDR3 nucleotides are TGTGCCAGCAGCTTCTTCGGGACAGGGGAAGAGCAGTACTTC. It translates to CASSFFGTGEEQYF.

Turning to this clone: The same CDR3 also results from other DNA sequences found in this sample. The J gene is TRBJ2-7, the V gene TRBV7-9; D not resolved. This CDR3 has 11 residues. V gave up 2 bases and J gave up 3 bases, with 2 bases separating them. CDR1 is SEHNR and CDR2 is FQNEAQ in the germline V gene (reference sequence). CDR3 sequence: CASSLLYEQYF. The CDR3 DNA sequence: TGTGCCAGCAGCTTACTCTACGAGCAGTACTTC.

This clone came up a few times. The chain couples TRBV11-2 to TRBJ2-1; tentatively, D is TRBD1 or TRBD2 (6 bases each). V lost 1 base to trimming and J lost 7 bases, with 17 bases between them. CDR3 length: 16 amino acids. The germline gives CDR1 SGHAT, CDR2 FQNNGV. The CDR3 DNA is TGTGCCAGCAGCTTAGTTGGGGTCTTAGGGGGGAATGAGCAGTTCTTC. Its protein product is CASSLVGVLGGNEQFF.

This clone showed up just a few times. V and J are TRBV6-5 and TRBJ2-7; 10 nucleotides agree with TRBD2. The V segment lost 1 base and the J segment 3 bases; nucleotides outside the gene matches: 3. The CDR3 runs 15 residues. Germline assignment: CDR1 MNHEY and CDR2 SVGAGI. The CDR3 bases are TGTGCCAGCAGTTACTGGTCTAGCGGGAGCTACGAGCAGTACTTC. Translation: CASSYWSSGSYEQYF.

V gene TRBV20-1 combines with J gene TRBJ2-7; D remains ambiguous. The germline V and J ends were trimmed by 0 bases and 7 bases, with 7 bases remaining between them. Germline V lookup: CDR1 DFQATT, CDR2 SNEGSKA (reference sequence). This CDR3 spans 11 amino acids. CDR3 protein: CSAREKVEQYF. The CDR3 DNA follows: TGCAGTGCTAGAGAAAAAGTAGAGCAGTACTTC.

The sample holds a few counts of this clone. The gene calls are TRBV28 and TRBJ2-4; D perhaps matches TRBD1 (5 bases). CDR1 and CDR2 (germline): MDHEN, SYDVKM. V shed 2 bases and J shed 0 bases, with 8 bases lying between them. This CDR3 has 15 residues. As DNA, the CDR3 is TGTGCCAGCAGTTTAGGACAAATAGCCAAAAACATTCAGTACTTC. Its protein product is CASSLGQIAKNIQYF. Together with reference TRBV28 and TRBJ2-4, the CDR3 gives the full variable domain: DVKVTQSSRYLVKRTGEKVFLECVQDMDHENMFWYRQDPGLGLRLIYFSYDVKMKEKGDIPEGYSVSREKKERFSLILESASTNQTSMYLCASSLGQIAKNIQYFGAGTRLSVL.

The chain recombines TRBV28 with TRBJ2-3, with D perhaps TRBD2 (5 bases). Germline V lookup: CDR1 MDHEN, CDR2 SYDVKM. This CDR3 is built from 15 residues. V shed 2 bases and J shed 1 base, with 10 bases lying between them. The DNA for the CDR3 is TGTGCCAGCAGTTTAGGAGGTCTGGGCACAGATACGCAGTATTTT. Translation gives CASSLGGLGTDTQYF.

The rearrangement links TRBV5-1 to TRBJ2-2; D is ambiguous. This CDR3 spans 15 amino acids. Germline assignment: CDR1 SGHRS and CDR2 YFSETQ. V dropped 4 bases and J dropped 4 bases, with 14 bases sitting between them. CDR3 coding DNA: TGCGCCAGCAGCCTTGCCAGCCCAGCCACCGGGGAGCTGTTTTTT. It yields the protein CASSLASPATGELFF.